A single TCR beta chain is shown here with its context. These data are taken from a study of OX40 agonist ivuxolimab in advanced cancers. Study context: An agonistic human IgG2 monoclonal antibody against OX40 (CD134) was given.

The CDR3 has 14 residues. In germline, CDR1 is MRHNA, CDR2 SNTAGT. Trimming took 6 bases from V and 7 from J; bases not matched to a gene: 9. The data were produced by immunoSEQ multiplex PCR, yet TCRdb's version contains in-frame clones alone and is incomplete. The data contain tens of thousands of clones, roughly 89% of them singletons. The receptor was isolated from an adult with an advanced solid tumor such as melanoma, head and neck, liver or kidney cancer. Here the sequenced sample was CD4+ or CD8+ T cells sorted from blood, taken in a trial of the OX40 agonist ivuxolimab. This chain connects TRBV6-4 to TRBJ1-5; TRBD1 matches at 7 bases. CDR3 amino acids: CASSAQTGVQPQHF. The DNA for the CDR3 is TGTGCCAGCAGCGCCCAAACAGGGGTCCAGCCCCAGCATTTT.